The sample holds one count of the clone carrying this T cell receptor (beta chain). What it recognizes is unknown. Assay: immunoSEQ multiplex PCR; the TCRdb copy retains only in-frame clones and omits some. This sample has some 65,000 clones; about nine tenths occur once, and the top ten carry approximately 2%. This sample is drawn from a study of OX40 agonist ivuxolimab in advanced cancers. Study-level findings and limits: Clonal expansion was among the lowest in partial responders at 0.1-3.0 mg/kg, especially CD8+.

Germline V lookup: CDR1 SGHTA, CDR2 FQGNSA. V was cut by 2 bases and J by 3 bases, with 8 bases left in between. The CDR3 is made up of 14 amino acids. Sequencing was performed on CD4+ or CD8+ T cells sorted from blood, taken in a trial of the OX40 agonist ivuxolimab. The V and J genes are TRBV7-2 and TRBJ2-4; TRBD1 or TRBD2 may be the D gene (5 bases each). The source is an adult with an advanced solid tumor such as melanoma, head and neck, liver or kidney cancer. The CDR3 loop reads CASSLRDGKNIQYF. CDR3 nucleotide sequence: TGTGCCAGCAGCTTAAGGGACGGCAAAAACATTCAGTACTTC.